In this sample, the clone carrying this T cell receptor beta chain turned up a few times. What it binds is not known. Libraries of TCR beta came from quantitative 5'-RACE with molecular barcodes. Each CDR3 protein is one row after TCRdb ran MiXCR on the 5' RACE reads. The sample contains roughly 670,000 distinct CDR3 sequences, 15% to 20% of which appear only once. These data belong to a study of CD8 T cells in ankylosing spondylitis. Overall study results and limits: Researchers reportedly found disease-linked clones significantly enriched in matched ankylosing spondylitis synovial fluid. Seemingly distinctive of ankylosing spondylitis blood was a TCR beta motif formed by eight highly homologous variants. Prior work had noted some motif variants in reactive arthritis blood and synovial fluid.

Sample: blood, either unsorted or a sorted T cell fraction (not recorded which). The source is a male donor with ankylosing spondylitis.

CDR3: CASSREVNTEAFF. DNA for the CDR3: TGTGCCAGCAGCCGCGAGGTGAACACTGAAGCTTTCTTT. The chain links TRBV7-9 to TRBJ1-1, with D hard to call. Trimming took 5 bases from V and 0 from J, leaving 7 bases between them. The CDR3 runs 13 residues. Germline CDR1 is SEHNR and CDR2 is FQNEAQ (reference sequence).